This T cell receptor (beta chain) was sequenced during a study of PD-L1 blockade in urothelial cancer. Across the study: Male sex and bladder-origin urothelial cancer characterized about 85% of the 29 patients.

Turning to this clone: Antigen unknown.

Findings and caveats of the study: Durable benefit was linked to greater 3-week expansion of tumor-associated blood clones.

Here immunoSEQ multiplex PCR was the method, and the copy in TCRdb shows in-frame clones only, minus some. Here the sample spans some 67,000 clones, around nine tenths being singletons. The CDR3 length is 15 residues. Germline V gene lookup returns CDR1 MNHEY and CDR2 SVGAGI. The V gene end was trimmed by 5 bases and the J gene end by 4 bases; junction bases not matched to a gene: 7. Each individual provided 1 to 8 samples (taken pretreatment and on-treatment). The TCR was taken from a man in his sixties with urothelial cancer. The sequences come from PBMCs, collected around atezolizumab (anti-PD-L1) treatment. The V call is TRBV6-5, the J call TRBJ1-5, with TRBD1 matching 8 bases. The CDR3 bases are TGTGCCAGCAGTCCTGACAGGGGCCGGAATCAGCCCCAGCATTTT. Its translation: CASSPDRGRNQPQHF.